The 14 T cell receptor beta chains presented below share a single source sample, sequenced in a study of T cell responses to AZD1222 COVID-19 vaccine (dated by TCRdb to about 2021). In light of the paper, this sample's time point label describes: baseline before first vaccination. Library method: the immunoSEQ multiplex PCR assay. TCRdb mirrors the immuneACCESS table, restricted to in-frame sequences. Some clones are absent from its copies; in checked studies, under half trace to an unresolved V gene, and the reason for the others is unknown. The sample records about 160,000 clones, 75% to 95% of which are singletons. Of the sample, approximately 4.4% is held by the ten largest clones. Here the sequenced sample was peripheral blood, taken on day 0 of AZD1222 vaccination. The receptors stem from an adult in good health.

The chain uses TRBV7-9 and TRBJ1-4; D is perhaps TRBD1 (5 bases). CDR1 is SEHNR, CDR2 FQNEAQ, per germline (reference sequence). V was clipped by 5 bases and J by 0 bases, with 10 bases between them. This CDR3 has 15 residues. Written as DNA, the CDR3 is TGTGCCAGCAGCGCCGACAGTACAACTAATGAAAAACTGTTTTTT. Translated, it gives CASSADSTTNEKLFF.

Details on this clone: Other nucleotide sequences in the sample specify the same CDR3. The gene calls are TRBV28 and TRBJ2-7; D gene unclear. V gave up 5 bases and J gave up 6 bases, with 8 bases separating them. The CDR3 spans 11 residues. Germline V gives CDR1 MDHEN, CDR2 SYDVKM. For the CDR3, the DNA is TGTGCCAGCAGTCGCTTCGGCGAGCAGTACTTC. This codes for CASSRFGEQYF. Variable domain in full (rest from reference TRBV28 and TRBJ2-7): DVKVTQSSRYLVKRTGEKVFLECVQDMDHENMFWYRQDPGLGLRLIYFSYDVKMKEKGDIPEGYSVSREKKERFSLILESASTNQTSMYLCASSRFGEQYFGPGTRLTVT.

This chain uses TRBV10-3 with TRBJ1-4, with 8 bases lining up with TRBD1. J lost 3 bases, V lost 6 bases, and 3 bases had no gene match. In germline, CDR1 is ENHRY, CDR2 SYGVKD. The CDR3 extends over 14 amino acids. This CDR3 is CAIRQQGANEKLFF. Written as DNA, the CDR3 is TGTGCCATCAGGCAACAGGGGGCTAATGAAAAACTGTTTTTT.

The chain has TRBV30 and TRBJ2-2; 9 nucleotides align to TRBD1. Germline loops: CDR1 GTSNPN, CDR2 SVGIG (reference sequence). The CDR3 loop spans 16 amino acids. Trimming cost V 3 bases and J 5 bases; bases outside gene matches: 10. The CDR3 region has the DNA TGTGCCTGGAGGGCGCGAGACAGGGGGGTAACCGGGGAGCTGTTTTTT. Its protein is CAWRARDRGVTGELFF.

The V call is TRBV18, the J call TRBJ2-6; tentatively, D is TRBD2 (5 bases). The CDR3 has 14 residues. Germline V gene sequence: CDR1 KGHSH, CDR2 LQKENI. The V and J ends lost 6 bases and 0 bases respectively, with 6 bases between them. As DNA, the CDR3 is TGTGCCAGCTCGAGCGGCTCTGGGGCCAACGTCCTGACTTTC. The encoded protein is CASSSGSGANVLTF.

The genes are TRBV6-5 and TRBJ1-5; D gene unclear. V lost 8 bases and J 3 bases, leaving 17 bases between the germline ends. This CDR3 has 15 amino acids. The V gene's germline CDR1 is MNHEY and CDR2 SVGAGI. The CDR3 loop reads CASRLGQASNQPQHF. CDR3 in DNA: TGTGCCAGCCGTTTAGGGCAGGCCTCCAATCAGCCCCAGCATTTT.

As concerns this clone: The identical CDR3 is also encoded by other nucleotide sequences in the sample. V and J are TRBV24-1 and TRBJ2-3; 8 bases agree with TRBD1. The CDR3 has 15 amino acids. The germline gives CDR1 KGHDR, CDR2 SFDVKD. V was clipped by 4 bases and J by 1 base; unmatched bases: 3. CDR3 coding DNA: TGTGCCACCAGTGACCCGGGACAGGGCACAGATACGCAGTATTTT. This sequence encodes CATSDPGQGTDTQYF.

This sequence joins TRBV11-2 and TRBJ2-7, with D perhaps TRBD1 or TRBD2 (5 bases each). Germline V gives CDR1 SGHAT, CDR2 FQNNGV. The CDR3 is made up of 16 amino acids. Trimming took 0 bases from V and 3 from J, leaving 15 bases between them. The CDR3 DNA is TGTGCCAGCAGCTTAGATGGACGGGACCCCATCTACGAGCAGTACTTC. This gives the protein CASSLDGRDPIYEQYF.

The CDR3 is CASSVNDGYGYTF. As DNA, the CDR3 is TGTGCCAGCAGCGTTAATGATGGCTATGGCTACACCTTC. The rearrangement joins TRBV9 to TRBJ1-2; D is unresolved. The CDR3 spans 13 residues. CDR1 and CDR2 from the germline V gene are SGDLS and YYNGEE. V lost 2 bases and J lost 4, with 9 bases in between.

The chain joins TRBV5-8 to TRBJ2-3; maybe TRBD1 (5 bases). Per germline, CDR1 SGHTS and CDR2 YDEGEE. Trimming took off 4 bases at V and 5 bases at J, with 11 bases between the two ends. The CDR3 runs 13 residues. The CDR3 loop reads CASSLQGGDTQYF. The CDR3 DNA reads as TGTGCCAGCAGCCTTCAGGGTGGAGATACGCAGTATTTT. Combining the CDR3 with reference TRBV5-8 and TRBJ2-3 gives the whole variable domain EAGVTQSPTHLIKTRGQQATLRCSPISGHTSVYWYQQALGLGLQFLLWYDEGEERNRGNFPPRFSGRQFPNYSSELNVNALELEDSALYLCASSLQGGDTQYFGPGTRLTVL.

V gene TRBV2 combines with J gene TRBJ2-7; TRBD1 is a possible D gene (5 bases). The CDR3 is 16 residues long. Per the germline V gene, CDR1 is SNHLY and CDR2 is FYNNEI. Trimming removed 0 bases from V and 3 bases from J, with 15 bases in between. This CDR3 reads CASSEADGAQYYEQYF. The CDR3 nucleotides are TGTGCCAGCAGTGAAGCAGATGGGGCGCAGTACTACGAGCAGTACTTC. Complete variable domain (other parts from reference TRBV2 and TRBJ2-7): EPEVTQTPSHQVTQMGQEVILRCVPISNHLYFYWYRQILGQKVEFLVSFYNNEISEKSEIFDDQFSVERPDGSNFTLKIRSTKLEDSAMYFCASSEADGAQYYEQYFGPGTRLTVT.

This rearrangement joins TRBV4-1 to TRBJ2-7, with D perhaps matching TRBD1 (5 bases). Germline CDR1 MGHRA, CDR2 YSYEKL. This CDR3 has 12 amino acids. V shed 4 bases and J shed 5 bases, with 9 bases lying between them. CDR3 in amino acids: CASSLEGDEQYF. CDR3 coding DNA: TGCGCCAGCAGCCTCGAAGGGGACGAGCAGTACTTC.

This chain connects TRBV11-2 to TRBJ1-5; D is ambiguous. CDR1 is SGHAT and CDR2 is FQNNGV in the germline V gene. This CDR3 has 13 residues. The V gene lost 0 bases and the J gene lost 7 bases, with 7 bases spanning the gap. In DNA form, the CDR3 reads TGTGCCAGCAGCTTAGATCGTGACCAGCCCCAGCATTTT. It is translated as CASSLDRDQPQHF.

The sample holds one count of this clone. V gene TRBV10-3 combines with J gene TRBJ2-3, with 8 bases aligning to TRBD2. V trimming: 2 bases; J trimming: 5 bases; junction bases outside the gene matches: 6. The CDR3 covers 15 residues. Germline V CDR1 and CDR2: ENHRY, SYGVKD. CDR3 coding DNA: TGTGCCATCAGTGAGCCTCAGCGGGAGTTAGATACGCAGTATTTT. Translating it yields CAISEPQRELDTQYF.